The next 31 T cell receptor beta chains were all read from a single sample in a study of blood T cell repertoires in COVID-19 (TCRdb year 2020). Libraries were constructed by the immunoSEQ multiplex PCR assay. TCRdb limited this immuneACCESS table to in-frame rearrangements with V and J called. A share of clones is missing; checked studies link under half to unresolved V genes, and the rest is unexplained. The sample has about 60,000 clones on record, about 78% of them singletons. The ten largest account for about 47% of the sample. Sequenced material: peripheral blood. All receptors derive from an elderly woman with acute or convalescent COVID-19.

This chain links TRBV6-1 with TRBJ2-5; TRBD2 matches at 10 bases. There are 15 residues in the CDR3. The germline V gene encodes CDR1 MNHNS and CDR2 SASEGT. V lost 1 base, J lost 5 bases, and 4 bases stayed unmatched. The DNA of the CDR3 is TGTGCCAGCAGTGAAGGACTAGCGGGTTGGGAGACCCAGTACTTC. This encodes CASSEGLAGWETQYF.

The chain carries TRBV5-6 and TRBJ2-7; D is perhaps TRBD2 (6 bases). Deletions cut 7 bases from V and 0 bases from J, with 14 bases between. There are 14 residues in the CDR3. CDR1 is SGHDT and CDR2 is YYEEEE in the germline V gene. The CDR3 is CASGPRGASYEQYF. DNA of the CDR3: TGTGCCAGCGGCCCCCGCGGGGCCTCCTACGAGCAGTACTTC.

This chain joins TRBV7-6 and TRBJ2-7; D ambiguous. Germline V lookup: CDR1 SGHVS, CDR2 FNYEAQ. The CDR3 consists of 14 residues. V was cut by 5 bases and J by 6 bases, with 17 bases left in between. CDR3 region: CASSPGPMGGEQYF. CDR3 in DNA: TGTGCCAGCAGCCCAGGCCCAATGGGTGGCGAGCAGTACTTC. The full variable domain, with the rest looked up from reference TRBV7-6 and TRBJ2-7, is GAGVSQSPRYKVTKRGQDVALRCDPISGHVSLYWYRQALGQGPEFLTYFNYEAQQDKSGLPNDRFSAERPEGSISTLTIQRTEQRDSAMYRCASSPGPMGGEQYFGPGTRLTVT.

This clone appeared once. The V gene is TRBV5-1, the J gene TRBJ2-1; TRBD1 aligns across 10 bases. The V gene end was trimmed by 4 bases and the J gene end by 10 bases; junction bases not matched to a gene: 5. CDR3 length equals 13 residues. From germline, CDR1 is SGHRS and CDR2 YFSETQ. Here the CDR3 DNA reads TGCGCCAGCAGCCAAGGACAGGGGGGCGAGCAGTTCTTC. Its translation: CASSQGQGGEQFF.

There are a few counts of this clone. V is TRBV19 and J is TRBJ1-5, with D tentatively TRBD1 (5 bases). With 3 bases removed from V and 4 bases from J, the gap between germline ends came to 10 bases. Germline V gene data show CDR1 as LNHDA and CDR2 as SQIVND (reference sequence). The CDR3 spans 14 residues. CDR3 region: CASSIPRVNQPQHF. CDR3 DNA sequence: TGTGCCAGTAGTATCCCCAGGGTGAATCAGCCCCAGCATTTT.

V usage is TRBV18 and J usage is TRBJ2-1; D may be TRBD1 (5 bases). Germline V lookup: CDR1 KGHSH, CDR2 LQKENI. This CDR3 comprises 15 residues. Trimming took off 3 bases at V and 6 bases at J, with 15 bases between the two ends. The CDR3 here is CASSPRTTRSNEQFF. The CDR3 DNA reads TGTGCCAGCTCACCCAGGACAACGCGCTCCAATGAGCAGTTCTTC.

The chain links TRBV20-1 to TRBJ2-7; D might be TRBD1 (6 bases). This CDR3 has 14 amino acids. The germline V gene encodes CDR1 DFQATT and CDR2 SNEGSKA (reference sequence). The germline V and J ends were trimmed by 3 bases and 0 bases, with 12 bases remaining between them. The CDR3 protein is CSASRQGLSYEQYF. Written as DNA, the CDR3 is TGCAGTGCTAGTCGGCAGGGGCTCTCCTACGAGCAGTACTTC.

The V and J genes are TRBV9 and TRBJ2-1; a weak D match, TRBD2 (6 bases). Germline assignment: CDR1 SGDLS and CDR2 YYNGEE. This CDR3 region has 17 residues. V lost 3 bases and J lost 5, with 21 bases in between. CDR3 DNA sequence: TGTGCCAGCAGCGACTCCCTCGGGAGAGTTCTAAACAATGAGCAGTTCTTC. It encodes CASSDSLGRVLNNEQFF.

The chain uses TRBV6-5 and TRBJ2-1; perhaps TRBD2 as D (6 bases). The ends were cut back, 7 bases at V and 6 bases at J, with 19 bases in the middle. CDR3 size: 15 residues. CDR1 and CDR2 from the germline V gene are MNHEY and SVGAGI. The CDR3: CASIPAGTGANEQFF. CDR3 DNA: TGTGCCAGCATCCCGGCCGGGACTGGGGCCAATGAGCAGTTCTTC.

J is TRBJ2-7 and V is TRBV7-2; tentatively, D is TRBD1 (7 bases). CDR1 and CDR2 (germline): SGHTA, FQGNSA. Trimming left V 1 base short and J 6 bases short, with 13 bases between. This CDR3 has 14 amino acids. The CDR3 DNA is TGTGCCAGCAGCTTAGAGACAGGGACTGGCGAGCAGTACTTC. The encoded protein is CASSLETGTGEQYF.

This chain joins TRBV28 and TRBJ2-4; 7 nucleotides match TRBD1. The CDR3 sequence is 14 residues long. Trimming removed 4 bases from V and 6 bases from J; junction bases left unmatched: 6. Germline V gene sequence: CDR1 MDHEN, CDR2 SYDVKM. The CDR3 DNA follows: TGTGCCAGCAGTTCCCCGGGACAGATAAACATTCAGTACTTC. Translating gives CASSSPGQINIQYF.

This chain uses TRBV4-1 with TRBJ1-2; 7 positions agree with TRBD1. After removal of 1 base from V and 4 bases from J, the junction contained 6 bases not matched to a gene. Germline-derived CDR1 and CDR2 are MGHRA and YSYEKL. The CDR3 runs to 15 residues. CDR3: CASSQAYRDSYGYTF. The DNA for the CDR3 is TGCGCCAGCAGCCAAGCTTACCGGGACAGCTATGGCTACACCTTC.

The CDR3 coding sequence is TGTGCCAGCAAGGTCCGGACACTTTCCTACGAGCAGTACTTC. Translated: CASKVRTLSYEQYF. The V and J genes are TRBV6-5 and TRBJ2-7; D may be TRBD1 (5 bases). Germline lookup yields CDR1 MNHEY and CDR2 SVGAGI. Trimming removed 7 bases at V and 1 base at J, with 14 bases between. This CDR3 is 14 amino acids long.

The chain joins TRBV4-3 to TRBJ2-3; 7 bases align to TRBD2. CDR1 LGHNA and CDR2 YSLEER come from the germline V gene. With V trimmed by 2 bases and J by 4 bases, 6 bases remained unmatched. The CDR3 is made up of 15 amino acids. CDR3 nucleotides: TGCGCCAGCAGCCAATCCGGACTAGTTGCAGATACGCAGTATTTT. Its translation is CASSQSGLVADTQYF.

The chain recombines TRBV2 with TRBJ2-7; D may be TRBD1 (6 bases). The germline V gene has CDR1 SNHLY and CDR2 FYNNEI. With 6 bases removed from V and 3 bases from J, the gap between germline ends came to 12 bases. CDR3 length: 13 amino acids. The CDR3 nucleotides are TGTGCCAGCAGCAAACAGGGCGGCTACGAGCAGTACTTC. Translated: CASSKQGGYEQYF.

The chain is built from TRBV4-3 and TRBJ2-7, with TRBD1 identical over 8 bases. In germline, CDR1 is LGHNA, CDR2 YSLEER. Germline trimming cut 0 bases from V and 6 bases from J; bases unmatched to any gene: 7. The CDR3 length is 15 residues. The CDR3 bases are TGCGCCAGCAGCCAAGATTTAGGACAGGGATCCGAGCAGTACTTC. It translates to CASSQDLGQGSEQYF.

This clone appeared a few times. DNA of the CDR3: TGCAGTGCGGACAAATCCTACGAGCAGTACTTC. Protein product: CSADKSYEQYF. The chain is built from TRBV20-1 and TRBJ2-7, with TRBD1 as a possible D gene (5 bases). V was pared by 6 bases and J by 1 base, with 7 bases between. CDR1 and CDR2 (germline): DFQATT, SNEGSKA (reference sequence). The CDR3 contains 11 residues.

The chain is built from TRBV18 and TRBJ2-3, with 8 bases aligning to TRBD2. This CDR3 contains 18 residues. Germline V gene data show CDR1 as KGHSH and CDR2 as LQKENI. The V and J ends lost 2 bases and 0 bases, in that order; junction bases with no gene match: 10. CDR3 sequence: CASSPSRLARSSTDTQYF. The CDR3 DNA reads TGTGCCAGCTCACCATCTAGACTAGCGAGATCAAGCACAGATACGCAGTATTTT.

The CDR3 reads CASSQVSGVSTDTQYF. The CDR3 DNA is TGCGCCAGCAGCCAAGTTTCAGGGGTTAGCACAGATACGCAGTATTTT. The genes are TRBV4-3 and TRBJ2-3; TRBD1 is a possible D gene (6 bases). The CDR3 extends over 16 amino acids. Trimming shortened V by 1 base and J by 0 bases, and 11 bases separated the two germline ends. In germline, CDR1 is LGHNA, CDR2 YSLEER.

V and J are TRBV15 and TRBJ2-5; D not certain. The V end was cut by 2 bases, the J end by 5 bases, with 6 bases between. CDR1 and CDR2 (germline): LNHNV, YYDKDF (reference sequence). This CDR3 has 12 residues. The CDR3 loop reads CATSRPRETQYF. DNA for the CDR3: TGTGCCACCAGCAGACCACGGGAGACCCAGTACTTC.

This clone was picked up a small number of times. This chain links TRBV7-3 with TRBJ1-4; D not certain. Trimming pared 5 bases from V and 10 bases from J, leaving 20 bases between. In germline, CDR1 is SGHTA, CDR2 FQGTGA. The CDR3 totals 15 residues. The CDR3 spells CASSTGLPDGRKLFF. CDR3 in DNA: TGTGCCAGCAGCACCGGACTGCCGGATGGGCGAAAACTGTTTTTT.

This clone has more than one count but fewer than ten. The chain couples TRBV7-3 to TRBJ2-3, with 9 nucleotides matching TRBD2. The CDR3 extends over 12 amino acids. CDR1 and CDR2 (germline): SGHTA, FQGTGA. V lost 1 base to trimming and J lost 14 bases; unmatched junction nucleotides: 4. Here the CDR3 DNA reads TGTGCCAGCAGCTTAAGCGGGGGGGTATTGTATTTT. It yields the protein CASSLSGGVLYF. The whole variable domain, filled in from reference TRBV7-3 and TRBJ2-3, reads GAGVSQTPSNKVTEKGKYVELRCDPISGHTALYWYRQSLGQGPEFLIYFQGTGAADDSGLPNDRFFAVRPEGSVSTLKIQRTERGDSAVYLCASSLSGGVLYFGPGTRLTVL.

In its sample, this clone was seen a few times. This sequence joins TRBV7-8 and TRBJ2-3; 10 nucleotides align to TRBD2. Per the germline V gene, CDR1 is SGHVS and CDR2 is FQNEAQ. This CDR3 has 22 residues. The ends lost 0 bases at V and 2 bases at J; junction bases unmatched: 20. CDR3 residues: CASSLAVAGGPNLGGSTDTQYF. The CDR3 DNA reads as TGTGCCAGCAGCTTAGCGGTAGCGGGAGGCCCCAACCTAGGAGGGTCCACAGATACGCAGTATTTT.

The chain combines TRBV5-1 with TRBJ2-2; no firm D call. V lost 4 bases and J lost 2, with 9 bases in between. This CDR3 is built from 14 residues. The V gene's germline CDR1 is SGHRS and CDR2 YFSETQ. Here the CDR3 reads CASSPTVNTGELFF. For the CDR3, the DNA is TGCGCCAGCAGCCCTACAGTTAACACCGGGGAGCTGTTTTTT.

The chain couples TRBV6-6 to TRBJ2-7; 11 nucleotides match TRBD2. CDR1 and CDR2 from the germline V gene are MNHNY and SVGAGI (reference sequence). J gave up 6 bases and V 5 bases, and 6 bases lay outside the gene matches. The length of the CDR3 is 14 residues. The CDR3: CASSPSLAGGEQYF. The CDR3 bases are TGTGCCAGCAGTCCTTCGCTAGCGGGAGGCGAGCAGTACTTC.

This clone came up a few times. The gene calls are TRBV27 and TRBJ1-1; D perhaps matches TRBD1 (5 bases). V dropped 9 bases and J dropped 11 bases, with 19 bases sitting between them. The CDR3 has 12 residues. CDR1 is MNHEY and CDR2 is SMNVEV in the germline V gene (reference sequence). Here the CDR3 reads CASRKTQGKAFF. DNA for the CDR3: TGTGCCAGTCGGAAGACCCAGGGAAAGGCTTTCTTT.

The chain carries TRBV11-3 and TRBJ2-2; TRBD1 might be the D (6 bases). Trimming took off 5 bases at V and 5 bases at J, with 12 bases between the two ends. Germline V lookup: CDR1 SGHNT, CDR2 YENEEA. This CDR3 spans 14 amino acids. In nucleotides, the CDR3 is TGTGCCAGCAGCCGAAACACAGGGACCGGGGAGCTGTTTTTT. It translates to CASSRNTGTGELFF.

The chain joins TRBV6-5 to TRBJ2-7; the match to TRBD2 covers 9 bases. With V trimmed by 4 bases and J by 2 bases, 3 bases remained unmatched. This CDR3 contains 14 residues. CDR1 MNHEY and CDR2 SVGAGI come from the germline V gene. The DNA of the CDR3 is TGTGCCAGCAGTTCGACTAGCGGAACCTACGAGCAGTACTTC. Translating gives CASSSTSGTYEQYF.

The CDR3 coding sequence is TGTGCCAGCAGCCCGGGGACTAGCCGGGAGACCCAGTACTTC. Residues: CASSPGTSRETQYF. The chain has TRBV14 and TRBJ2-5; 9 positions agree with TRBD2. The CDR3 extends over 14 amino acids. Germline lookup yields CDR1 SGHDN and CDR2 FVKESK. Trimming cost V 4 bases and J 5 bases; bases outside gene matches: 5.

This chain's CDR3 is CASSPVRDRVGYTF. CDR3 coding DNA: TGTGCCAGCAGTCCCGTCCGGGACAGGGTGGGCTACACCTTC. This chain links TRBV27 with TRBJ1-2; 9 nucleotides align to TRBD1. The V gene's germline CDR1 is MNHEY and CDR2 SMNVEV (reference sequence). The CDR3 loop spans 14 amino acids. With 5 bases clipped from V and 8 bases from J, the junction kept 9 bases outside the gene matches.

The chain links TRBV5-1 to TRBJ2-1; 10 positions match TRBD2. Germline-derived CDR1 and CDR2 are SGHRS and YFSETQ. This CDR3 is built from 15 residues. J lost 3 bases, V lost 0 bases, and 0 bases had no gene match. Written as DNA, the CDR3 is TGCGCCAGCAGCTTGGGGACTAGCGGCTACAATGAGCAGTTCTTC. Protein: CASSLGTSGYNEQFF.